This TCR beta chain was documented in a study of T cell changes during pregnancy in multiple sclerosis. Here immunoSEQ multiplex PCR was the method, and the copy in TCRdb shows in-frame clones only, minus some. Of 60,000 or so clones listed, about 90% were seen once; the top ten hold about 0.49%. The germline gives CDR1 SGHNT, CDR2 YYREEE (reference sequence). The CDR3 sequence is 16 residues long. V gave up 1 base and J gave up 6 bases; unmatched junction bases: 7. The material was CD4+ T cells from peripheral blood mononuclear cells, obtained after pregnancy. The V call is TRBV5-4, the J call TRBJ1-6; 7 positions match TRBD1. The receptor was isolated from a female donor in good health, enrolled as a control in a pregnancy study. The CDR3 reads CASSLRGGASNSPLHF. CDR3 nucleotide sequence: TGTGCCAGCAGCTTGCGAGGGGGCGCGAGTAATTCACCCCTCCACTTT.